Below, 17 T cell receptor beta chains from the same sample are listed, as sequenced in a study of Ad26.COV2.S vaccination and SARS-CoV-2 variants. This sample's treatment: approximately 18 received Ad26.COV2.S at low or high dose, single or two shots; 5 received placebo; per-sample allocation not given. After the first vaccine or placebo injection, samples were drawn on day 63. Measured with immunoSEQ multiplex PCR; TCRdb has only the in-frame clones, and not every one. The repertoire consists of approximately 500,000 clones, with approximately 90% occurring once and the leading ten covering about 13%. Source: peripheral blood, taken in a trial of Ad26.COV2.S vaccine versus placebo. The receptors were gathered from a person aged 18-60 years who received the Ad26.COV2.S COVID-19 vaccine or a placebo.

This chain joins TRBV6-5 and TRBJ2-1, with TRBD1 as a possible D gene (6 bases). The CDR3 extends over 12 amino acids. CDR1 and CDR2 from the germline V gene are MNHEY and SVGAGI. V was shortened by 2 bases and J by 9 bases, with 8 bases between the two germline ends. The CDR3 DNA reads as TGTGCCAGCAGTTACGTGGGGGCTGAGCAGTTCTTC. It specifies CASSYVGAEQFF.

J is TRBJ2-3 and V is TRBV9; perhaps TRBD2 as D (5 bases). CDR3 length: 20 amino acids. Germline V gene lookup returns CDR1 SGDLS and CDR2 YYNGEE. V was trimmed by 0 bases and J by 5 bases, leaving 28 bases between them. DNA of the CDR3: TGTGCCAGCAGCGTAGCTACTTCTGTCGGGCCCCGGACTCGCGTAGATACGCAGTATTTT. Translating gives CASSVATSVGPRTRVDTQYF.

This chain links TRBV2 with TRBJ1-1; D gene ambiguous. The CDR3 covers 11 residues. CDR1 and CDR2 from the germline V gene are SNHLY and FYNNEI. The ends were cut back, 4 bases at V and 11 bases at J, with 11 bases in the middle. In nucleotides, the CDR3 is TGTGCCAGCAGTGTCGGGCAGAGGGCTTTCTTT. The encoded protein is CASSVGQRAFF.

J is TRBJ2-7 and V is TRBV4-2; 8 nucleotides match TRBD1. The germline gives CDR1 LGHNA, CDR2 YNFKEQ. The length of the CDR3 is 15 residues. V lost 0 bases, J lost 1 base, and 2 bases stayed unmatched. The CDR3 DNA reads TGTGCCAGCAGCCAAGAGTGGACAGGGTCCTACGAGCAGTACTTC. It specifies CASSQEWTGSYEQYF.

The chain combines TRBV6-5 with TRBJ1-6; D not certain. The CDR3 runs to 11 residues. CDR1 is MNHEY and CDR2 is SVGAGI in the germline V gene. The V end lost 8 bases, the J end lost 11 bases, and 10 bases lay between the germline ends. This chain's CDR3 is CASSRGPPLHF. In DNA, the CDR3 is TGTGCCAGCTCCCGGGGTCCACCCCTCCACTTT.

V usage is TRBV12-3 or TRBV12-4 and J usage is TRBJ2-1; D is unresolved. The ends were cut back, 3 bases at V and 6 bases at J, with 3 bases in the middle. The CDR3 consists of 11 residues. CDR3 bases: TGTGCCAGCAGTTTTAGCAATGAGCAGTTCTTC. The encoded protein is CASSFSNEQFF.

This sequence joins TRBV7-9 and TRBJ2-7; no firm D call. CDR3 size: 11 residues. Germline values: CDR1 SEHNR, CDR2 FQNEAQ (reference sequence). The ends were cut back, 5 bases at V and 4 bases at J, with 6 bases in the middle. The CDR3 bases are TGTGCCAGCAGCCGTTCGTACGAGCAGTACTTC. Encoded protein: CASSRSYEQYF.

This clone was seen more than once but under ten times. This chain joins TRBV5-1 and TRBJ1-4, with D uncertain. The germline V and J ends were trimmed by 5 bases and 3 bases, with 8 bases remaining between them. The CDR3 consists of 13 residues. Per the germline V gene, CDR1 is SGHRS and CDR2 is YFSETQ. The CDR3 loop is CASRRVSNEKLFF. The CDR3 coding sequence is TGCGCCAGCAGAAGAGTATCTAATGAAAAACTGTTTTTT.

As DNA, the CDR3 is TGCGCCAGCAGCCAAGGGACAACCACCGGGGAGCTGTTTTTT. Amino acids: CASSQGTTTGELFF. The chain is built from TRBV4-3 and TRBJ2-2; tentatively, D is TRBD1 (5 bases). The ends were cut back, 1 base at V and 4 bases at J, with 7 bases in the middle. This CDR3 has 14 amino acids. CDR1 is LGHNA and CDR2 is YSLEER in the germline V gene.

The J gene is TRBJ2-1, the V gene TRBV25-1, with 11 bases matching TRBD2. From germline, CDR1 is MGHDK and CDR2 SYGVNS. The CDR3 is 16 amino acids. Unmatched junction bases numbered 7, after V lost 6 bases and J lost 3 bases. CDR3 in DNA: TGTGCCAGCAGGAATACCGGGACTAGCGGCTACAATGAGCAGTTCTTC. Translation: CASRNTGTSGYNEQFF.

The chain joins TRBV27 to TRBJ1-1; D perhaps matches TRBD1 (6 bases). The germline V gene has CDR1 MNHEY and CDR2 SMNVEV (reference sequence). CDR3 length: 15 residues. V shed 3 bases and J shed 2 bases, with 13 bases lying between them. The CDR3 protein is CASSFSRGPNTEAFF. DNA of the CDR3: TGTGCCAGCAGTTTCTCGCGGGGGCCCAACACTGAAGCTTTCTTT.

CDR3 sequence: CASNREGFPNEKLFF. Written as DNA, the CDR3 is TGTGCCAGCAACCGGGAAGGGTTCCCTAATGAAAAACTGTTTTTT. The chain carries TRBV2 and TRBJ1-4; no reliable D call. The CDR3 totals 15 residues. Germline values: CDR1 SNHLY, CDR2 FYNNEI. V was shortened by 7 bases and J by 3 bases, with 15 bases between the two germline ends.

Written as DNA, the CDR3 is TGCGCCAGCAGCCCCACGGACAGGGGGCGAAATCAGCCCCAGCATTTT. Its translation is CASSPTDRGRNQPQHF. The J gene is TRBJ1-5, the V gene TRBV4-1; 11 bases match TRBD1. Germline trimming cut 4 bases from V and 4 bases from J; bases unmatched to any gene: 6. Germline CDR1 and CDR2: MGHRA and YSYEKL. CDR3 length: 16 amino acids.

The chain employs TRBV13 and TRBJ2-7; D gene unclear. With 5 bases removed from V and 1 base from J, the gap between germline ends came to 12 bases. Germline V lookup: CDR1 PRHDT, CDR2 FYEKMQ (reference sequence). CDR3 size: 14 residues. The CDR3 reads CASSASAPSYEQYF. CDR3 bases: TGTGCCAGCAGCGCCTCAGCGCCTTCCTACGAGCAGTACTTC.

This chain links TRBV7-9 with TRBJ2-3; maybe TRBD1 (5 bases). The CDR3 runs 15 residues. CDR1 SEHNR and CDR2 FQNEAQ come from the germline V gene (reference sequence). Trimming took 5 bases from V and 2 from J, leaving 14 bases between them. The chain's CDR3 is CASSRIQGNTDTQYF. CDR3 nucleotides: TGTGCCAGCAGCAGAATTCAGGGCAACACAGATACGCAGTATTTT.

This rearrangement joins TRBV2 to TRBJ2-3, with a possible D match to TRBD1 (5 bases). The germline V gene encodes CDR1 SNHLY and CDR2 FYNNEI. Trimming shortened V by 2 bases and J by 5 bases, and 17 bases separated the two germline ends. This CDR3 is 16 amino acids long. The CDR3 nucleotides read TGTGCCAGCAGTGAATCTTTGGTTCCTAGGGGAGATACGCAGTATTTT. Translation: CASSESLVPRGDTQYF.

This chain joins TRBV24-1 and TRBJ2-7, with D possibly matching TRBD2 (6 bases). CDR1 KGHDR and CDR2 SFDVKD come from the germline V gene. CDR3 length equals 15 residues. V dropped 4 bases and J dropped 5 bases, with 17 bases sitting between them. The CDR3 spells CATSESGGAGDEQYF. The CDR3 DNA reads TGTGCCACCAGTGAGTCAGGCGGGGCAGGAGACGAGCAGTACTTC.